The present T cell receptor (beta chain) was sequenced within a study of cytomegalovirus exposure and HLA in healthy donors. This clone has only one observation. Its antigen is not identified. The PCR contained 60 Vbeta and 13 Jbeta primers. In the authors' workflow: Later reanalysis found about 80 million unique TCR beta chains, roughly 9.9 million of them shared. Clones were sequenced by immunoSEQ multiplex PCR, and TCRdb holds only the in-frame ones, with some missing. V and J calls plus clone size are reproduced from that table; the DNA served to infer D and trimming. The table records about 160,000 clones, roughly 85% of them present only once. These donors counted as nominally healthy when sampled, but unrecorded immune exposures were likely. General study findings and limits: The later analysis indicated that the majority of CMV-associated TCR beta chains appeared HLA-restricted.

The CDR3 loop spans 15 amino acids. The germline gives CDR1 MNHNS, CDR2 SASEGT. V trimming: 5 bases; J trimming: 3 bases; junction bases outside the gene matches: 6. This sequence was found in a male donor in good health and CMV-seropositive. This chain joins TRBV6-1 and TRBJ1-4, with 7 bases that match TRBD1. Source material: PBMCs. CDR3 in DNA: TGTGCCAGCAGTCCCCTGGACAGGCCTAATGAAAAACTGTTTTTT. It encodes CASSPLDRPNEKLFF.